The sample holds many counts of the clone carrying this TCR beta chain. A single record per CDR3 protein comes from TCRdb applying MiXCR to the 5' RACE reads. The sample records about 33,000 distinct CDR3 sequences, less than 5.5% being singletons. This specimen comes from a study of early T cells in non-severe SARS-CoV-2 infection. This receptor was identified in an adult who was a healthcare worker with PCR-confirmed SARS-CoV-2 infection or an uninfected control (not recorded which). Specimen: whole blood.

In nucleotides, the CDR3 is TGTGCCAGCAGTTTGTCCCCCGGCTCAGAAAAACTGTTTTTT. The encoded protein is CASSLSPGSEKLFF. The gene calls are TRBV28 and TRBJ1-4; no definite D call. V lost 3 bases and J 8 bases, leaving 13 bases between the germline ends. The length of the CDR3 is 14 residues. Germline V gene sequence: CDR1 MDHEN, CDR2 SYDVKM.